This T cell receptor beta chain was captured by sequencing in a study of cytomegalovirus exposure and HLA in healthy donors. Overall study context: As released early, the data held 70 million to 100 million unique TCRs from HLA-typed donors.

PCR involved 60 Vbeta and 13 Jbeta primers. The assay was immunoSEQ multiplex PCR, and TCRdb's table has in-frame clones only and misses some. The sample holds 150,000 or so clones, 60% to 85% seen once. In regard to this clone: Its cognate antigen is unknown.

CDR3 length: 14 amino acids. CDR1 and CDR2 from the germline V gene are SGHKS and YYEKEE (reference sequence). V lost 3 bases, J lost 7 bases, and 3 bases stayed unmatched. Broader study findings: In a later analysis, V- and J-gene trimming of beta chains associated with a DCLRE1C missense variant, replicated independently.

The TCR originated in a man aged 35-49 years in good health and CMV-seropositive. The specimen was PBMCs. The chain employs TRBV5-5 and TRBJ1-4; 10 positions match TRBD1. The CDR3 protein is CASSYGTGAEKLFF. The CDR3, as DNA: TGTGCCAGCAGCTACGGGACAGGGGCTGAAAAACTGTTTTTT.